The rows below give T cell receptor beta chains drawn from one sample of a study of CD8 T cells in ankylosing spondylitis. TCRdb processed the 5' RACE reads anew with MiXCR; each CDR3 protein has one entry. Among around 180,000 distinct CDR3 sequences, 15% to 20% were seen once, and the ten largest hold roughly 4.5%. The specimen was blood, either unsorted or a sorted T cell fraction (not recorded which). Source of these receptors: a male donor aged 10 to 30 with ankylosing spondylitis or in good health (not recorded which). Each CDR3 is given with its conserved first and last residue. D genes are given only for firm matches. Only part of the rows carry a size: once, few, many, or a class if the clone is expanded.

>TRBJ1-1|TRBV29-1|NA|NA
TGCAGCGTTGAAGATCAGGAGAACACTGAAGCTTTCTTT
CSVEDQENTEAFF
>TRBJ1-5|TRBV6-1|many|NA
TGTGCCAGCGATACAGGGCGCAATCAGCCCCAGCATTTT
CASDTGRNQPQHF
>TRBJ2-1|TRBV4-1|many|NA
TGCGCCAGCAGACAGGGACTACAGCAGTTCTTC
CASRQGLQQFF
>TRBJ2-6|TRBV4-2|many|NA
TGTGCCAGCAGCCAATCCTTCCAAGGGAGCTCTGGGGCCAACGTCCTGACTTTC
CASSQSFQGSSGANVLTF
>TRBJ2-1|TRBV10-3|many|TRBD2
TGTGCCATCAAGGGACTAGCGGAAGATGAGCAGTTCTTC
CAIKGLAEDEQFF
>TRBJ2-3|TRBV6-2/TRBV6-3|many|NA
TGTGCCAGCAGCGTACGGAGCCACCATACGCAGTATTTT
CASSVRSHHTQYF
>TRBJ2-1|TRBV29-1|many|TRBD1
TGCAGCGGCAGGACAGGGGCGAATGAGCAGTTCTTC
CSGRTGANEQFF
>TRBJ1-5|TRBV5-1|many|NA
TGCGCCAGCAGCTTGGGTGAGGGAAGCTGGCCCCAGCATTTT
CASSLGEGSWPQHF
>TRBJ2-7|TRBV7-6|few|NA
TGTGCCAGCAGCTTAGTTGCTGCGGGACTCTACGAGCAGTACTTC
CASSLVAAGLYEQYF
>TRBJ2-3|TRBV4-3|few|TRBD2
TGCGCCAGCAGCTATGCCAAGCGGGGTGGGACAGATACGCAGTATTTT
CASSYAKRGGTDTQYF
>TRBJ2-7|TRBV7-8|many|TRBD1
TGTGCCAGCAGCTTATCCCGGGACAGTAACTACGAGCAGTACTTC
CASSLSRDSNYEQYF
>TRBJ2-3|TRBV24-1|many|NA
TGTGCCACCAGTGACCCGGGACGGACAGATACGCAGTATTTT
CATSDPGRTDTQYF
>TRBJ2-6|TRBV6-5|many|NA
TGTGCCAGCAGAGAGGGGTCTGGGGCCAACGTCCTGACTTTC
CASREGSGANVLTF
>TRBJ2-3|TRBV20-1|NA|TRBD1
TGCAGTGCGGGGGACAGACAACTCACAGATACGCAGTATTTT
CSAGDRQLTDTQYF
>TRBJ1-1|TRBV20-1|many|NA
TGCAGTGCTAGACCCCCGGGGGGGCACACTGAAGCTTTCTTT
CSARPPGGHTEAFF
>TRBJ2-4|TRBV6-2/TRBV6-3|NA|NA
TGTGCCAGCAGTCGCCGGGAACCTCCCAACATTCAGTACTTC
CASSRREPPNIQYF
>TRBJ2-2|TRBV6-2/TRBV6-3|many|NA
TGTGCCAGCGGGACACCGAACACCGGGGAGCTGTTTTTT
CASGTPNTGELFF
>TRBJ2-7|TRBV6-2/TRBV6-3|many|NA
TGTGCCAGCAGGCCGGGACCCAACTACGAGCAGTACTTC
CASRPGPNYEQYF
>TRBJ1-5|TRBV4-2|once|TRBD1
TGTGCCAGCAGCCAAGATCAGGGGGACAATCAGCCCCAGCATTTT
CASSQDQGDNQPQHF
>TRBJ1-2|TRBV5-1|many|NA
TGCGCCAGCAGGACCCGGGAAGGCATTGGCTACACCTTC
CASRTREGIGYTF
>TRBJ2-7|TRBV15|many|NA
TGTGCCACCAGACCGGCGCAGGGCGAAGCCTACGAGCAGTACTTC
CATRPAQGEAYEQYF
>TRBJ1-5|TRBV7-2|NA|NA
TGTGCCAGCAGCTTAACAGGAACACTTTATAGCAATCAGCCCCAGCATTTT
CASSLTGTLYSNQPQHF
>TRBJ2-2|TRBV6-5|many|NA
TGTGCCAGCAACTTCGCCGGGGAGCTGTTTTTT
CASNFAGELFF
>TRBJ2-7|TRBV15|NA|NA
TGTGCCACCAGCAGAGACCTCGGGACGATTGCCTACGAGCAGTACTTC
CATSRDLGTIAYEQYF
>TRBJ2-1|TRBV24-1|many|NA
TGTGCCACCAGTGATCCCACTGGCGGAGCCTACAATGAGCAGTTCTTC
CATSDPTGGAYNEQFF
>TRBJ1-1|TRBV7-2|many|NA
TGTGCCAGCAGCTTCCAGGGTAAGGCCGAAGCTTTCTTT
CASSFQGKAEAFF
>TRBJ2-1|TRBV18|many|NA
TGTGCCAGCTCACCGGTGGGTGAGCAGTTCTTC
CASSPVGEQFF
>TRBJ1-4|TRBV6-1|few|TRBD1
TGTGCCACCAGGCTTGGGACAGGCTCCGAAAAACTGTTTTTT
CATRLGTGSEKLFF
>TRBJ1-5|TRBV29-1|many|NA
TGCAGCGTTGCTTTCGACAGGAAGGATCAGCCCCAGCATTTT
CSVAFDRKDQPQHF
>TRBJ1-2|TRBV27|NA|NA
TGTGCCAGCAGCAAGACCCAGCGACAGTTCTATGGCTACACCTTC
CASSKTQRQFYGYTF
>TRBJ1-1|TRBV20-1|many|TRBD1
TGCAGTGCTTCAGACAGGGCCGGCACTGAAGCTTTCTTT
CSASDRAGTEAFF
>TRBJ2-7|TRBV29-1|few|NA
TGCAGCGTTGAACAGGGCCAAGGGTACGAGCAGTACTTC
CSVEQGQGYEQYF
>TRBJ2-7|TRBV2|many|TRBD2
TGTGCCAGCAGGGCCGGGAGGGCCCTCAACGCCTACGAGCAGTACTTC
CASRAGRALNAYEQYF
>TRBJ2-1|TRBV25-1|NA|NA
TGTGCCAGCCGAAGAGGAAATGAGCAGTTCTTC
CASRRGNEQFF
>TRBJ2-7|TRBV10-3|NA|NA
TGTGCCATCAGTGAATTGGACGTCGGGCGTGGCTACGAGCAGTACTTC
CAISELDVGRGYEQYF
>TRBJ2-1|TRBV29-1|NA|NA
TGCAGCGTTGAGTCGAATGAGCAGTTCTTC
CSVESNEQFF
>TRBJ2-5|TRBV5-6|many|NA
TGTGCCAGCAGCTTGGGTGGTAGCGGAGGCTTTGGGACCCAGTACTTC
CASSLGGSGGFGTQYF
>TRBJ1-2|TRBV5-5|many|NA
TGTGCCAGCAGCCTAATACTTACATTGCCAGAAAACTATGGCTACACCTTC
CASSLILTLPENYGYTF
>TRBJ2-7|TRBV7-6|many|TRBD1
TGTGCCAGCAGCCCGGACAGGGGTCCCGCCTACGAGCAGTACTTC
CASSPDRGPAYEQYF
>TRBJ2-3|TRBV10-3|many|TRBD1
TGTGCCATCAGTGGGGGGACAGGGGCCGATACGCAGTATTTT
CAISGGTGADTQYF
>TRBJ1-5|TRBV20-1|NA|TRBD1
TGCAGTGCTGGGACAGGGATTAGCAATCAGCCCCAGCATTTT
CSAGTGISNQPQHF
>TRBJ2-1|TRBV7-9|many|TRBD2
TGTGCCAGCAGCTCAGAAATCCTAGCGGGAGGGCAGTTCTTC
CASSSEILAGGQFF
>TRBJ2-1|TRBV12-5|NA|TRBD1
TGTGCTAGTGGTTTAAAGGCAGGGGGCCATGAGCAGTTCTTC
CASGLKAGGHEQFF
>TRBJ2-3|TRBV18|few|NA
TGTGCCAGCTCACCGAAGGGGGGGTTCGCAGATACGCAGTATTTT
CASSPKGGFADTQYF
>TRBJ1-1|TRBV25-1|many|NA
TGTGCCAGCAGTGAATTCAGGAACACTGAAGCTTTCTTT
CASSEFRNTEAFF
>TRBJ2-3|TRBV2|many|NA
TGTGCCAGCAAAGGGGGGCCAGATACGCAGTATTTT
CASKGGPDTQYF